The 9 T cell receptor beta chains listed next were all sequenced from one sample in a study of blood T cell repertoires in COVID-19. Clones were sequenced by immunoSEQ multiplex PCR, and TCRdb holds only the in-frame ones, with some missing. The repertoire has fewer than 250,000 clones, 84% of them found once; the top ten carry approximately 19%. Sequencing used peripheral blood. The receptors come from a human donor in a cohort sampled during active COVID-19.

In DNA form, the CDR3 reads TGTGCCAGCAGCCTAGCGGGAGGGGGGGAGCTGTTTTTT. This gives the protein CASSLAGGGELFF. The chain carries TRBV3-1 (or the pseudogene TRBV3-2) and TRBJ2-2; 11 nucleotides line up with TRBD2. The V and J ends lost 4 bases and 8 bases, in that order; junction bases with no gene match: 0. CDR3 length equals 13 residues. Germline lookup yields CDR1 LGHDT and CDR2 YNNKEL (reference sequence).

The chain is built from TRBV6-6 and TRBJ1-2; no clear D. This CDR3 is built from 14 residues. CDR1 and CDR2 from the germline V gene are MNHNY and SVGAGI (reference sequence). V was pared by 6 bases and J by 4 bases, with 15 bases between. The CDR3 sequence is CASSTTHVPYGYTF. CDR3 nucleotide sequence: TGTGCCAGCAGCACTACCCACGTCCCCTATGGCTACACCTTC.

The V and J genes are TRBV18 and TRBJ2-1, with TRBD1 identical over 9 bases. Looked up from germline, CDR1 is KGHSH and CDR2 is LQKENI. With V trimmed by 0 bases and J by 8 bases, 14 bases remained unmatched. This CDR3 region has 18 residues. The CDR3 coding sequence is TGTGCCAGCTCACCACCGGGACAGGGCCCTAAGAAAGGCTATGAGCAGTTCTTC. Translation: CASSPPGQGPKKGYEQFF. Using reference TRBV18 and TRBJ2-1 for the parts outside the CDR3, the full variable domain is NAGVMQNPRHLVRRRGQEARLRCSPMKGHSHVYWYRQLPEEGLKFMVYLQKENIIDESGMPKERFSAEFPKEGPSILRIQQVVRGDSAAYFCASSPPGQGPKKGYEQFFGPGTRLTVL.

V usage is TRBV6-5 and J usage is TRBJ1-1, with a tentative D call TRBD1 (5 bases). Trimming stripped 7 bases from V and 11 bases from J, with 20 bases between. Germline V gene sequence: CDR1 MNHEY, CDR2 SVGAGI. CDR3 length equals 13 residues. The CDR3 sequence: CASTEVIGGLAFF. The CDR3 coding sequence is TGTGCCAGCACCGAAGTAATTGGGGGACTCGCTTTCTTT.

The V call is TRBV20-1, the J call TRBJ2-1; possible D gene TRBD2, 5 bases. Germline-derived CDR1 and CDR2 are DFQATT and SNEGSKA (reference sequence). Trimming pared 5 bases from V and 9 bases from J, leaving 11 bases between. This CDR3 contains 11 residues. CDR3 region: CSAPTRGEQFF. DNA for the CDR3: TGCAGTGCTCCTACTCGGGGTGAGCAGTTCTTC.

V usage is TRBV12-3 or TRBV12-4 and J usage is TRBJ1-6; 7 nucleotides match TRBD1. The CDR3 covers 12 residues. V trimming: 5 bases; J trimming: 14 bases; junction bases outside the gene matches: 6. CDR3 residues: CASSRDRVALHF. The DNA of the CDR3 is TGTGCCAGCAGTCGAGACAGGGTTGCCCTCCACTTT.

This clone showed up just once. The chain employs TRBV11-3 and TRBJ1-1; D ambiguous. Germline-derived CDR1 and CDR2 are SGHNT and YENEEA. V lost 3 bases and J 4 bases, leaving 12 bases between the germline ends. This CDR3 spans 14 amino acids. The CDR3 DNA reads as TGTGCCAGCAGCTTGGAAAGACGGGGCACTGAAGCTTTCTTT. Translation: CASSLERRGTEAFF.

This clone was picked up one time. Written as DNA, the CDR3 is TGTGCCACCAGTGATCCCCAGGGTTCGATTCAGTACTTC. Residues: CATSDPQGSIQYF. The chain carries TRBV24-1 and TRBJ2-4; tentative D call: TRBD1 (5 bases). CDR1 KGHDR and CDR2 SFDVKD come from the germline V gene. Trimming left V 3 bases short and J 10 bases short, with 12 bases between. This CDR3 comprises 13 residues.

CDR3 amino acids: CASSIGAQAIYNEQFF. The CDR3 nucleotides are TGTGCCAGTAGTATTGGGGCACAGGCGATCTACAATGAGCAGTTCTTC. This chain connects TRBV19 to TRBJ2-1; TRBD1 is a possible D gene (5 bases). The CDR3 is 16 residues long. V was clipped by 3 bases and J by 3 bases, with 15 bases between them. Per germline, CDR1 LNHDA and CDR2 SQIVND (reference sequence). The whole variable domain, remainder taken from reference TRBV19 and TRBJ2-1, is DGGITQSPKYLFRKEGQNVTLSCEQNLNHDAMYWYRQDPGQGLRLIYYSQIVNDFQKGDIAEGYSVSREKKESFPLTVTSAQKNPTAFYLCASSIGAQAIYNEQFFGPGTRLTVL.